This T cell receptor beta chain was sequenced for a study of shared clonotypes between healthy human individuals. Note on this clone: The target antigen is unknown.

The germline CDR1 and CDR2 sequences are SGHTA and FQGTGA. The CDR3 covers 13 residues. Trimming took 5 bases from V and 6 from J, leaving 12 bases between them. Regarding the study as a whole: Generally, naive subsets came out with larger estimated richness than memory subsets. Some clonotypes were shared by all four sorted-subset donors, while others were not shared. The non-shared ones had lower generation probabilities than the shared ones.

Generated by immunoSEQ multiplex PCR, the TCRdb table keeps only in-frame clones and is missing some. The table lists over a million clones, 65% to 75% of them singletons. The study drew all its donors from Caucasian adults living in Nashville, Tennessee. This chain connects TRBV7-3 to TRBJ2-3, with D possibly being TRBD2 (5 bases). Source material: memory CD4+ T cells sorted from blood. Described subset: CD45RA-negative fraction. The receptor was isolated from a man aged 18 to 35 in good health. CDR3 DNA: TGTGCCAGCAGCCTCACTAGGGCCGATACGCAGTATTTT. Its translation: CASSLTRADTQYF.